Shown below are 9 T cell receptor beta chains from a single sample sequenced in a study of blood T cell repertoires in COVID-19. TCRdb's copy holds only in-frame clones and misses some; the assay was immunoSEQ multiplex PCR. This repertoire shows under 85,000 clones, about 86% found once; its top ten account for around 39%. Input material: peripheral blood. All receptors come from a man older than 75 with active or convalescent COVID-19.

The rearrangement links TRBV18 to TRBJ2-5; a possible D gene is TRBD1 (6 bases). The CDR3 totals 13 residues. Germline V gives CDR1 KGHSH, CDR2 LQKENI. V was pared by 2 bases and J by 5 bases, with 9 bases between. CDR3 protein: CASSPNRDETQYF. CDR3 nucleotides: TGTGCCAGCTCACCAAACAGGGACGAGACCCAGTACTTC.

This clone was recorded only once. The DNA of the CDR3 is TGTGCCATCAGTGAGACTAGCGGGAGGGCCGGGGACAATGAGCAGTTCTTC. This sequence encodes CAISETSGRAGDNEQFF. The chain uses TRBV10-3 and TRBJ2-1; 13 nucleotides agree with TRBD2. This CDR3 contains 17 residues. CDR1 is ENHRY and CDR2 is SYGVKD in the germline V gene. The V and J ends lost 2 bases and 5 bases, in that order; junction bases with no gene match: 6.

This clone was counted only a few times. In DNA, the CDR3 is TGTGCCTGGAGTGGGGGACAGGATAATTCACCCCTCCACTTT. Translated, it gives CAWSGGQDNSPLHF. The chain employs TRBV30 and TRBJ1-6, with TRBD1 identical over 8 bases. The CDR3 loop spans 14 amino acids. Germline CDR1 is GTSNPN and CDR2 is SVGIG (reference sequence). The V segment lost 1 base and the J segment 5 bases; nucleotides outside the gene matches: 1.

The V and J genes are TRBV28 and TRBJ2-5; tentative D call: TRBD1 (6 bases). Trimming removed 4 bases from V and 1 base from J, with 13 bases in between. Germline V gene lookup returns CDR1 MDHEN and CDR2 SYDVKM. The CDR3 contains 15 residues. The CDR3 DNA follows: TGTGCCAGCAGTTGGGGGCCTTTGGGCCAAGAGACCCAGTACTTC. It yields the protein CASSWGPLGQETQYF. The variable domain in full, completed from reference TRBV28 and TRBJ2-5, reads DVKVTQSSRYLVKRTGEKVFLECVQDMDHENMFWYRQDPGLGLRLIYFSYDVKMKEKGDIPEGYSVSREKKERFSLILESASTNQTSMYLCASSWGPLGQETQYFGPGTRLLVL.

CDR3 in amino acids: CASSLSESNQPQHF. The CDR3, as DNA: TGTGCCAGCAGCTTATCAGAAAGCAATCAGCCCCAGCATTTT. The chain joins TRBV7-9 to TRBJ1-5, with no clear D. V dropped 2 bases and J dropped 1 base, with 6 bases sitting between them. In germline, CDR1 is SEHNR, CDR2 FQNEAQ (reference sequence). The CDR3 totals 14 residues.

J is TRBJ2-1 and V is TRBV9; TRBD2 might be the D (5 bases). Trimming took 4 bases from V and 0 from J, leaving 11 bases between them. This CDR3 has 15 residues. CDR1 is SGDLS and CDR2 is YYNGEE in the germline V gene. The CDR3 nucleotides read TGTGCCAGCAGCCAGAGTGAGGGCTCCTACAATGAGCAGTTCTTC. Protein: CASSQSEGSYNEQFF.

The chain has TRBV18 and TRBJ1-1; D ambiguous. Germline lookup yields CDR1 KGHSH and CDR2 LQKENI. The V end lost 5 bases, the J end lost 1 base, and 8 bases lay between the germline ends. The CDR3 totals 13 residues. The DNA for the CDR3 is TGTGCCAGCTCAGCCCAGGAGAACACTGAAGCTTTCTTT. Its protein product is CASSAQENTEAFF. Full variable domain (rest looked up from reference TRBV18 and TRBJ1-1): NAGVMQNPRHLVRRRGQEARLRCSPMKGHSHVYWYRQLPEEGLKFMVYLQKENIIDESGMPKERFSAEFPKEGPSILRIQQVVRGDSAAYFCASSAQENTEAFFGQGTRLTVV.

The chain carries TRBV2 and TRBJ2-1; 11 bases line up with TRBD2. The CDR3 is made up of 15 amino acids. V dropped 7 bases and J dropped 7; count of bases not matched to a gene: 9. The germline V gene encodes CDR1 SNHLY and CDR2 FYNNEI. CDR3 loop: CASKRASGRTNEQFF. CDR3 sequence (DNA): TGTGCCAGCAAAAGGGCTAGCGGGAGGACGAATGAGCAGTTCTTC.

The CDR3 reads CASRLYQNTEAFF. The CDR3 DNA sequence: TGCGCCAGCAGACTTTACCAGAACACTGAAGCTTTCTTT. The rearrangement uses TRBV5-1 and TRBJ1-1; no definite D call. The germline CDR1 and CDR2 sequences are SGHRS and YFSETQ. The CDR3 totals 13 residues. V was trimmed by 5 bases and J by 1 base, leaving 9 bases between them.